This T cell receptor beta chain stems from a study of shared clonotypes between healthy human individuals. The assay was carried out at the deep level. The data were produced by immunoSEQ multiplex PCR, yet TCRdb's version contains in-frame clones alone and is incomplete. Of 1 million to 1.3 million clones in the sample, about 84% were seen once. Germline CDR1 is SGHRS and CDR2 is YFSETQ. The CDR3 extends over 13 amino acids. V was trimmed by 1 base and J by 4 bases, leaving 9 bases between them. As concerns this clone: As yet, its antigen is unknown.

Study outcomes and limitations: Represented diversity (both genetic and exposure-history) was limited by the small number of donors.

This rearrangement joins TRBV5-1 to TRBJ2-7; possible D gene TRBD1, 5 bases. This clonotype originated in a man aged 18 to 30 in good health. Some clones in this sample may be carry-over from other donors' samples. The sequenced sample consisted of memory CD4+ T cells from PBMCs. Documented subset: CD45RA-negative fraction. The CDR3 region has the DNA TGCGCCAGCAGCTTGACCCAGGGTTACGAGCAGTACTTC. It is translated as CASSLTQGYEQYF.